What follows is one T cell receptor (beta chain) and its context. This record belongs to a study of blood T cell repertoires in COVID-19. Study-wide background: Samples representing acute and convalescent COVID-19 were sourced from the United States, Italy and Spain. In each case, the material was cDNA or gDNA derived from T cells, B-cell-depleted T cells, or PBMCs.

After removal of 6 bases from V and 4 bases from J, the junction contained 9 bases not matched to a gene. Per the germline V gene, CDR1 is LNHDA and CDR2 is SQIVND (reference sequence). The CDR3 sequence is 15 residues long. Sequenced by immunoSEQ multiplex PCR; TCRdb stores in-frame clones only, minus some. The sample consists of a few hundred thousand clones, roughly nine tenths of them appearing once. The origin of this receptor is a woman aged 18-29 years who had recovered from COVID-19. The specimen was peripheral blood. This sequence joins TRBV19 and TRBJ1-5; TRBD1 matches 7 bases. The CDR3 sequence: CASRYDRAGNQPQHF. Here the CDR3 DNA reads TGTGCCAGTAGATATGACAGGGCAGGGAATCAGCCCCAGCATTTT.